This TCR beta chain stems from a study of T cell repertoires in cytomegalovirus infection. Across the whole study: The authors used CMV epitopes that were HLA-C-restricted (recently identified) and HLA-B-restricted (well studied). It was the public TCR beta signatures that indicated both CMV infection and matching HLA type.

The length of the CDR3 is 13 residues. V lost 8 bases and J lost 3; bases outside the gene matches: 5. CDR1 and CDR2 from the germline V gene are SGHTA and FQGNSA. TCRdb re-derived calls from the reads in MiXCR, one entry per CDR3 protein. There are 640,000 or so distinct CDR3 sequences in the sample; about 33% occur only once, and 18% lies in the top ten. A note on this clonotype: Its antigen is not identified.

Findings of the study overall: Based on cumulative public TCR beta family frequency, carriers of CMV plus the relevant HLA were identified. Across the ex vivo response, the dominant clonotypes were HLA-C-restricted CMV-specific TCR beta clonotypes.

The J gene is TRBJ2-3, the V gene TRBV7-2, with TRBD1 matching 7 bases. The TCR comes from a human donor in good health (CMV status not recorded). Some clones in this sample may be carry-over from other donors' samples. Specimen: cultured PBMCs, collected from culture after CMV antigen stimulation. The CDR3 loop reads CASEGQKTDTQYF. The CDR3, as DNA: TGTGCCAGCGAGGGACAGAAGACAGATACGCAGTATTTT.